This is a list of T cell receptor beta chains from one sample in a study of blood T cell repertoires in COVID-19. Sequenced by immunoSEQ multiplex PCR; TCRdb stores in-frame clones only, minus some. This sample yields 100,000 or so clones, of which about 86% are seen a single time; 10% to 15% belongs to the top ten. Material for sequencing was peripheral blood. All receptors derive from a woman aged 60-70 years in a cohort sampled during active or convalescent COVID-19. CDR3s include the opening cysteine and the closing phenylalanine or tryptophan. The D gene is left open where the match is weak. Clone size is shown for a subset of rows, as once, few, many or a class of expanded clone.

V	size	J	D	CDR3	DNA
TRBV6-6	.	TRBJ1-5	.	CASSYVAGVNQPQHF	TGTGCCAGCAGTTACGTTGCAGGGGTAAATCAGCCCCAGCATTTT
TRBV28	.	TRBJ2-3	.	CASRQAGGSDTQYF	TGTGCCAGCAGACAGGCTGGAGGGTCAGATACGCAGTATTTT
TRBV5-1	.	TRBJ2-1	.	CASSLAPPSLYNEQFF	TGCGCCAGCAGCTTGGCGCCGCCAAGCCTTTACAATGAGCAGTTCTTC
TRBV7-9	few	TRBJ2-2	TRBD2	CASSLGAGDTGELFF	TGTGCCAGCAGCTTGGGAGCGGGAGACACCGGGGAGCTGTTTTTT
TRBV6-4	.	TRBJ1-4	TRBD1	CASSAGTGGEKLFF	TGTGCCAGCAGTGCTGGGACAGGGGGAGAAAAACTGTTTTTT
TRBV28	few	TRBJ2-7	TRBD2	CASSFGRDEYEQYF	TGTGCCAGCAGTTTTGGGAGGGACGAGTACGAGCAGTACTTC
TRBV9	few	TRBJ1-3	.	CASSVVGESGNTIYF	TGTGCCAGCAGCGTAGTCGGGGAGTCTGGAAACACCATATATTTT
TRBV19	.	TRBJ1-5	.	CASSDFRGSNQPQHF	TGTGCCAGTAGTGATTTCAGGGGAAGCAATCAGCCCCAGCATTTT
TRBV7-6	.	TRBJ2-7	.	CASSLGSGGGYYEQYF	TGTGCCAGCAGCTTAGGTTCGGGGGGCGGCTACTACGAGCAGTACTTC
TRBV3-1/TRBV3-2	.	TRBJ2-1	.	CASSQGGGAGYEQFF	TGTGCCAGCAGCCAAGGAGGGGGGGCCGGGTATGAGCAGTTCTTC
TRBV24-1	.	TRBJ2-2	TRBD1	CATSDAGTGPGELFF	TGTGCCACCAGTGACGCTGGGACAGGACCCGGGGAGCTGTTTTTT
TRBV6-1	once	TRBJ1-6	.	CASSEVRDSPLHF	TGTGCCAGCAGTGAAGTCAGGGATTCACCCCTCCACTTT
TRBV2	.	TRBJ1-5	TRBD1	CASSADRVRNQPQHF	TGTGCCAGCAGCGCGGACAGGGTACGCAATCAGCCCCAGCATTTT
TRBV5-4	.	TRBJ1-4	TRBD1	CASSLQGRRTNEKLFF	TGTGCCAGCAGTCTACAGGGGAGGAGAACTAATGAAAAACTGTTTTTT
TRBV7-2	.	TRBJ2-3	.	CASRIGGGPGDTQYF	TGTGCCAGCAGAATAGGGGGGGGGCCTGGAGATACGCAGTATTTT
TRBV11-2	.	TRBJ2-1	.	CASNLDSYNEQFF	TGTGCCAGCAACCTAGACAGCTACAATGAGCAGTTCTTC
TRBV5-1	.	TRBJ2-5	TRBD2	CASSGGGVVQETQYF	TGCGCCAGCAGTGGCGGGGGAGTGGTGCAAGAGACCCAGTACTTC
TRBV10-1	.	TRBJ1-1	TRBD1	CASSPTGTGHTEAFF	TGCGCCAGCAGTCCGACCGGGACAGGGCACACTGAAGCTTTCTTT
TRBV30	.	TRBJ1-6	TRBD1	CAWRGGTGGPQDNSPLHF	TGTGCCTGGAGGGGGGGGACAGGCGGCCCCCAGGATAATTCACCCCTCCACTTT
TRBV7-2	.	TRBJ1-5	.	CASSLGTGVQPQHF	TGTGCCAGCAGCCTCGGGACGGGAGTTCAGCCCCAGCATTTT
TRBV19	.	TRBJ2-5	.	CASSIGTRETQYF	TGTGCCAGTAGTATAGGTACGAGAGAGACCCAGTACTTC
TRBV19	.	TRBJ2-7	TRBD1	CASSMVGGGYEQYF	TGTGCCAGTAGTATGGTAGGGGGCGGTTACGAGCAGTACTTC
TRBV6-5	.	TRBJ2-1	TRBD1	CASSPGQGVYNEQFF	TGTGCCAGCAGCCCGGGACAGGGGGTATACAATGAGCAGTTCTTC
TRBV5-1	.	TRBJ1-1	.	CASSPTGPKNTEAFF	TGCGCCAGCAGCCCTACAGGACCGAAGAACACTGAAGCTTTCTTT
TRBV6-5	.	TRBJ1-5	TRBD1	CASSYSGTGRQPQHF	TGTGCCAGCAGTTATTCCGGGACAGGGAGGCAGCCCCAGCATTTT
TRBV27	.	TRBJ1-2	.	CASSLGPELYGYTF	TGTGCCAGCAGTTTGGGCCCAGAACTCTATGGCTACACCTTC
TRBV19	.	TRBJ1-6	.	CASSIVGGNSPLHF	TGTGCCAGTAGTATAGTTGGCGGCAATTCACCCCTCCACTTT
TRBV20-1	.	TRBJ2-3	TRBD2	CSASIAGVHADTQYF	TGCAGTGCTAGTATCGCGGGAGTACACGCAGATACGCAGTATTTT
TRBV6-5	.	TRBJ1-4	.	CASNPRAANEKLFF	TGTGCCAGCAACCCGAGGGCAGCTAATGAAAAACTGTTTTTT
TRBV28	few	TRBJ1-1	.	CASSDRSGPGGEAFF	TGTGCCAGCAGCGACCGCTCTGGACCGGGGGGGGAAGCTTTCTTT
TRBV5-1	few	TRBJ2-6	.	CASKPFDSGANVLTF	TGCGCCAGCAAGCCTTTCGACTCTGGGGCCAACGTCCTGACTTTC
TRBV9	once	TRBJ2-1	TRBD1	CASAWGQGGEDEQFF	TGTGCCAGCGCCTGGGGACAGGGAGGGGAGGATGAGCAGTTCTTC
TRBV18	.	TRBJ2-7	TRBD1	CASSRDRSSDEQYF	TGTGCCAGCTCACGGGACAGATCTTCCGACGAGCAGTACTTC
TRBV2	.	TRBJ1-1	TRBD1	CASSSGTVYRGAFF	TGTGCCAGCAGTTCCGGGACAGTTTACAGGGGAGCTTTCTTT
TRBV6-6	.	TRBJ2-1	.	CASSRDWDEQFF	TGTGCCAGCAGTCGGGACTGGGATGAGCAGTTCTTC
TRBV19	once	TRBJ2-7	TRBD1	CASSMPPGQGDYEQYF	TGTGCCAGTAGTATGCCCCCGGGACAGGGGGATTACGAGCAGTACTTC
TRBV28	few	TRBJ1-1	TRBD1	CASSYQNRGPNTEAFF	TGTGCCAGCAGCTACCAGAACAGGGGTCCCAACACTGAAGCTTTCTTT
TRBV9	few	TRBJ2-5	.	CASSVGWGWGFKETQYF	TGTGCCAGCAGCGTAGGTTGGGGTTGGGGCTTCAAGGAGACCCAGTACTTC
TRBV4-1	.	TRBJ1-4	.	CASSRDAGIEKLFF	TGCGCCAGCAGTCGCGACGCAGGGATTGAAAAACTGTTTTTT
TRBV29-1	.	TRBJ1-1	.	CSVGHDRNTEAFF	TGCAGCGTTGGTCACGACAGGAACACTGAAGCTTTCTTT
TRBV3-1/TRBV3-2	.	TRBJ2-7	TRBD2	CASSQSSGGSFYEQYF	TGTGCCAGCAGCCAATCCTCGGGAGGGTCCTTCTACGAGCAGTACTTC
TRBV3-1/TRBV3-2	.	TRBJ2-7	.	CASSQFGIKPYEQYF	TGTGCCAGCAGCCAGTTCGGGATTAAGCCCTACGAGCAGTACTTC
TRBV24-1	.	TRBJ2-2	TRBD1	CATSDFTGVGGELFF	TGTGCCACCAGTGATTTTACAGGGGTAGGCGGGGAGCTGTTTTTT
TRBV10-1	.	TRBJ2-7	TRBD1	CASSDAGTGSSYEQYF	TGCGCCAGCAGCGACGCCGGGACAGGGAGCTCCTACGAGCAGTACTTC
TRBV11-2	.	TRBJ2-3	.	CASSSGSDTQYF	TGTGCCAGCAGCTCGGGATCAGATACGCAGTATTTT
TRBV7-9	once	TRBJ2-1	.	CASSFVGAGEQFF	TGTGCCAGCAGCTTCGTTGGGGCAGGCGAGCAGTTCTTC
TRBV27	.	TRBJ2-7	TRBD1	CASSEDRDGLRPYEQYF	TGTGCCAGCAGTGAGGACAGGGACGGTTTGCGACCCTACGAGCAGTACTTC
TRBV18	.	TRBJ1-2	.	CASSPDSAYGYTF	TGTGCCAGCTCGCCGGACAGCGCCTATGGCTACACCTTC